Sequencing of this TCR beta chain was carried out in a study of low-dose radiotherapy and immunotherapy resistance in tumors. Study overall: Intravenous ipilimumab 1 mg/kg every six weeks was given with nivolumab 240 mg every two weeks. Given every two weeks, intravenous cyclophosphamide 200 mg/m2 preceded radiation and immunotherapy by one day.

Over approximately 20 PCR cycles, TCRs were amplified from a constant-region primer and V-primer adapter. MiXCR, applied by TCRdb to the reads, yields one record per CDR3 protein. Of roughly 48,000 distinct CDR3 sequences detected, around 35% appear once; the ten largest clones hold roughly 8%. This clonotype was counted at least ten times. Time point denoted: after trial treatment. Indicated treatment: LDRT plus nivolumab, ipilimumab, low-dose cyclophosphamide and aspirin (RACIN trial). Donors were administered nivolumab, ipilimumab, aspirin and low-dose cyclophosphamide, together with low-dose radiotherapy. The sequenced sample was PBMCs, obtained after low-dose radiotherapy plus immunotherapy. The TCR comes from a male donor with rectosigmoid adenocarcinoma.

The CDR3 reads CASSYSVRGNTEAFF. CDR3 nucleotides: TGTGCCAGCAGTTACTCGGTCCGGGGGAACACTGAAGCTTTCTTT. The chain links TRBV6-2 or TRBV6-3 to TRBJ1-1; no definite D call. V lost 0 bases to trimming and J lost 1 base, with 9 bases between them. The CDR3 has 15 residues. The germline gives CDR1 MNHEY, CDR2 SVGEGT.